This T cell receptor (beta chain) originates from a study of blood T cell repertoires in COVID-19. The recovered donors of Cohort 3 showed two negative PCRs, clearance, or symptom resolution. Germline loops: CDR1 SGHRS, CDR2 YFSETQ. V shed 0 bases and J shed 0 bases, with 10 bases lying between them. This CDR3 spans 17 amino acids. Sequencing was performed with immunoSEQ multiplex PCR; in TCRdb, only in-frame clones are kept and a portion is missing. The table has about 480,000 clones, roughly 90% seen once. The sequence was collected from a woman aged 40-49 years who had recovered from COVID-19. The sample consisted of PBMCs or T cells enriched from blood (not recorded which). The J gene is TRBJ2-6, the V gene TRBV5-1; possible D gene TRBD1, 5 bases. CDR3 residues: CASSLAPQGSGANVLTF. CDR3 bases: TGCGCCAGCAGCTTGGCCCCCCAGGGCTCTGGGGCCAACGTCCTGACTTTC.